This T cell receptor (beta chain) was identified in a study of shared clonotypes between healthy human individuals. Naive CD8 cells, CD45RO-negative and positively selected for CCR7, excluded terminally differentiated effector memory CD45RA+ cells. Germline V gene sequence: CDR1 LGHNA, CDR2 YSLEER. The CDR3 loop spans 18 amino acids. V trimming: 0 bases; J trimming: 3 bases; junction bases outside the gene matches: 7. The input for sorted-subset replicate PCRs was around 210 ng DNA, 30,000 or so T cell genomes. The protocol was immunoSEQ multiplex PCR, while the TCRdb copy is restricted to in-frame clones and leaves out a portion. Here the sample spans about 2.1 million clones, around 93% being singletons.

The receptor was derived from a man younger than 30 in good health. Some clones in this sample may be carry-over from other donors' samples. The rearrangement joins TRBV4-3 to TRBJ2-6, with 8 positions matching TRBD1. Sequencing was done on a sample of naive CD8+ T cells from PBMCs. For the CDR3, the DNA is TGCGCCAGCAGCCAAGACAGGGGGCGCTTTTATGGGGCCAACGTCCTGACTTTC. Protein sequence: CASSQDRGRFYGANVLTF.